Below are 32 T cell receptor beta chains sequenced from a single sample in a study of shared clonotypes between healthy human individuals. The repertoire was sequenced with immunoSEQ multiplex PCR; TCRdb's copy has only in-frame clones and lacks some. The sample shows 1.6 million or so clones, more than 95% of them seen only once. Material: naive CD4+ T cells sorted from blood. Sample subset: CD45RA+ positively selected. The receptor source for this set is a man in his thirties or forties in good health.

The genes are TRBV2 and TRBJ1-3; perhaps TRBD1 as D (6 bases). The CDR3 covers 14 residues. Looked up from germline, CDR1 is SNHLY and CDR2 is FYNNEI. V was trimmed by 6 bases and J by 0 bases, leaving 9 bases between them. CDR3 DNA sequence: TGTGCCAGCAGCGAGGACAGCTCTGGAAACACCATATATTTT. Amino acid sequence: CASSEDSSGNTIYF.

J is TRBJ2-5 and V is TRBV18, with 8 bases aligning to TRBD1. This CDR3 has 16 amino acids. The ends lost 2 bases at V and 5 bases at J; junction bases unmatched: 10. Germline assignment: CDR1 KGHSH and CDR2 LQKENI. CDR3 sequence: CASSPINGQGSETQYF. CDR3 in DNA: TGTGCCAGCTCACCAATAAATGGACAGGGTTCCGAGACCCAGTACTTC.

This clone was recorded only once. V is TRBV11-1 and J is TRBJ1-1; a possible D gene is TRBD1 (5 bases). V was clipped by 3 bases and J by 3 bases, with 11 bases between them. The germline CDR1 and CDR2 sequences are SGHAT and FQDESV (reference sequence). The CDR3 length is 14 residues. The CDR3 region is CASSLQGGDTEAFF. The CDR3 nucleotides are TGTGCCAGCAGCTTGCAGGGTGGGGACACTGAAGCTTTCTTT.

This chain connects TRBV2 to TRBJ2-7; 11 bases line up with TRBD1. This CDR3 has 14 residues. Trimming at V came to 3 bases and at J to 4 bases, leaving 2 bases not matched to a gene. CDR1 is SNHLY, CDR2 FYNNEI, per germline. CDR3 in amino acids: CASSEDRGQYEQYF. Here the CDR3 DNA reads TGTGCCAGCAGTGAGGACAGGGGGCAGTACGAGCAGTACTTC. Full variable domain (rest looked up from reference TRBV2 and TRBJ2-7): EPEVTQTPSHQVTQMGQEVILRCVPISNHLYFYWYRQILGQKVEFLVSFYNNEISEKSEIFDDQFSVERPDGSNFTLKIRSTKLEDSAMYFCASSEDRGQYEQYFGPGTRLTVT.

J is TRBJ1-1 and V is TRBV6-5; a weak D match, TRBD1 (5 bases). The CDR3 is 13 amino acids. Between the trimmed V and J ends, which lost 6 bases and 5 bases, there was a span of 13 bases. CDR1 and CDR2 from the germline V gene are MNHEY and SVGAGI. The CDR3 loop is CASRGLGGTEAFF. DNA for the CDR3: TGTGCCAGCAGAGGACTGGGGGGGACTGAAGCTTTCTTT.

The V call is TRBV7-8, the J call TRBJ2-7; D might be TRBD2 (6 bases). CDR3 length: 16 residues. Trimming took off 3 bases at V and 4 bases at J, with 19 bases between the two ends. Looked up from germline, CDR1 is SGHVS and CDR2 is FQNEAQ. As DNA, the CDR3 is TGTGCCAGCAGCTTGAACCCCCGGGACTGGAGTTACGAGCAGTACTTC. Its translation is CASSLNPRDWSYEQYF.

This clone was recorded once. CDR3 residues: CASQETKAHGYTF. Written as DNA, the CDR3 is TGTGCCAGCCAAGAGACGAAGGCGCATGGCTACACCTTC. The chain uses TRBV28 and TRBJ1-2, with unresolved D. Looked up from germline, CDR1 is MDHEN and CDR2 is SYDVKM. The V end was cut by 8 bases, the J end by 6 bases, with 16 bases between. The CDR3 is 13 amino acids.

CDR3: CASRPGLAGFRTGELFF. CDR3 in DNA: TGTGCCAGCAGACCCGGACTAGCGGGATTTAGGACCGGGGAGCTGTTTTTT. The chain has TRBV27 and TRBJ2-2; TRBD2 matches at 12 bases. Per the germline V gene, CDR1 is MNHEY and CDR2 is SMNVEV (reference sequence). V lost 6 bases and J lost 5; bases outside the gene matches: 10. This CDR3 has 17 residues.

The CDR3 coding sequence is TGCGCCAGCACAGCTTCACAGGGGGCGGCGTACGAGCAGTACTTC. This sequence encodes CASTASQGAAYEQYF. The chain joins TRBV5-1 to TRBJ2-7; 9 positions agree with TRBD1. Looked up from germline, CDR1 is SGHRS and CDR2 is YFSETQ. With V trimmed by 6 bases and J by 4 bases, 11 bases remained unmatched. CDR3 length: 15 residues.

This sequence joins TRBV5-6 and TRBJ2-2; D is undetermined. Germline V gene sequence: CDR1 SGHDT, CDR2 YYEEEE. The CDR3 is 15 residues long. V lost 1 base and J lost 4, with 11 bases in between. CDR3: CASSLRRVVTGELFF. Written as DNA, the CDR3 is TGTGCCAGCAGCTTGAGAAGGGTAGTCACCGGGGAGCTGTTTTTT.

The table lists this clone with a count of one. The chain recombines TRBV5-8 with TRBJ2-7, with 9 positions matching TRBD2. Germline CDR1 SGHTS, CDR2 YDEGEE. V shed 0 bases and J 5 bases; nucleotides not matched to a gene: 9. This CDR3 comprises 16 residues. CDR3 amino acids: CASSLEMASGMDEQYF. CDR3 in DNA: TGTGCCAGCAGCTTGGAAATGGCTAGCGGGATGGACGAGCAGTACTTC.

This rearrangement joins TRBV27 to TRBJ2-2; D remains unclear. CDR3 length: 13 residues. Germline values: CDR1 MNHEY, CDR2 SMNVEV (reference sequence). V shed 2 bases and J shed 5 bases, with 6 bases lying between them. In DNA form, the CDR3 reads TGTGCCAGCAGTTTAGGGTCTACCGGGGAGCTGTTTTTT. Translated: CASSLGSTGELFF.

This clone was observed once. CDR3 nucleotide sequence: TGTGCCAGCAGCCTTGGGAGGGAGCGATTGAGAGGGGAGCTGTTTTTT. Translated, it gives CASSLGRERLRGELFF. V gene TRBV14 combines with J gene TRBJ2-2; 7 bases align to TRBD2. This CDR3 spans 16 amino acids. The ends lost 4 bases at V and 8 bases at J; junction bases unmatched: 13. The germline gives CDR1 SGHDN, CDR2 FVKESK.

This clone was recorded only once. The chain links TRBV30 to TRBJ1-4; no definite D call. CDR3 length equals 13 residues. V was clipped by 5 bases and J by 3 bases, with 10 bases between them. Germline CDR1 GTSNPN, CDR2 SVGIG (reference sequence). The CDR3 bases are TGTGCCTGGTCCGGGCGGCCTAATGAAAAACTGTTTTTT. Its translation is CAWSGRPNEKLFF.

In regard to this clone: Other DNA sequences in this sample translate to the same CDR3. V usage is TRBV9 and J usage is TRBJ2-7; D gene unclear. Trimming left V 2 bases short and J 0 bases short, with 9 bases between. The CDR3 consists of 14 residues. Germline CDR1 and CDR2: SGDLS and YYNGEE. CDR3 nucleotide sequence: TGTGCCAGCAGCGTCGCGTCGAGCTCCTACGAGCAGTACTTC. Its protein is CASSVASSSYEQYF.

This sequence joins TRBV6-5 and TRBJ2-7; D is unresolved. Germline V gene sequence: CDR1 MNHEY, CDR2 SVGAGI. Trimming stripped 0 bases from V and 7 bases from J, with 10 bases between. CDR3 size: 13 residues. CDR3 sequence reads: CASSYSNALEQYF. The CDR3 DNA follows: TGTGCCAGCAGTTACTCGAATGCGCTTGAGCAGTACTTC.

The CDR3 DNA is TGTGCCAGCAGCCGACTAACTAGCGGGAGGTCTTCCTACGAGCAGTACTTC. Translating it yields CASSRLTSGRSSYEQYF. The chain carries TRBV7-9 and TRBJ2-7, with 12 bases lining up with TRBD2. Germline V gene data show CDR1 as SEHNR and CDR2 as FQNEAQ (reference sequence). The CDR3 is 17 residues long. V dropped 5 bases and J dropped 1; count of bases not matched to a gene: 9.

The gene calls are TRBV6-5 and TRBJ2-3; D call uncertain. V gave up 4 bases and J gave up 1 base, with 15 bases separating them. The CDR3 totals 16 residues. CDR1 MNHEY and CDR2 SVGAGI come from the germline V gene. The chain's CDR3 is CASSFLRNAGTDTQYF. Here the CDR3 DNA reads TGTGCCAGCAGTTTCCTCAGAAACGCAGGCACAGATACGCAGTATTTT.

The chain couples TRBV7-9 to TRBJ1-1; 10 nucleotides match TRBD1. The CDR3 extends over 15 amino acids. Unmatched junction bases numbered 7, after V lost 5 bases and J lost 4 bases. CDR1 is SEHNR, CDR2 FQNEAQ, per germline (reference sequence). CDR3 region: CASSERDRGLTEAFF. CDR3 nucleotide sequence: TGTGCCAGCAGCGAAAGGGACAGGGGACTCACTGAAGCTTTCTTT.

The chain carries TRBV6-9 and TRBJ1-5, with D unclear. This CDR3 contains 14 residues. Germline CDR1 and CDR2: MNHGY and SVAAGI. V was clipped by 6 bases and J by 1 base, with 10 bases between them. CDR3: CASSLQTSNQPQHF. The DNA of the CDR3 is TGTGCCAGCAGCCTTCAGACAAGCAATCAGCCCCAGCATTTT.

The genes are TRBV5-4 and TRBJ2-7; 8 bases map to TRBD2. The CDR3 spans 16 residues. The V and J ends lost 2 bases and 1 base, in that order; junction bases with no gene match: 8. The V gene's germline CDR1 is SGHNT and CDR2 YYREEE (reference sequence). CDR3 DNA: TGTGCCAGCAGCTTTAGTCTAGCGGGTGCATCCTACGAGCAGTACTTC. Protein sequence: CASSFSLAGASYEQYF.

This rearrangement joins TRBV15 to TRBJ2-2, with unresolved D. Germline CDR1 LNHNV, CDR2 YYDKDF (reference sequence). This CDR3 is 14 amino acids long. V was pared by 0 bases and J by 7 bases, with 9 bases between. The CDR3 DNA follows: TGTGCCACCAGCAGAGATCGGCTGGTCGGGGAGCTGTTTTTT. Protein product: CATSRDRLVGELFF. Full variable domain (rest looked up from reference TRBV15 and TRBJ2-2): DAMVIQNPRYQVTQFGKPVTLSCSQTLNHNVMYWYQQKSSQAPKLLFHYYDKDFNNEADTPDNFQSRRPNTSFCFLDIRSPGLGDTAMYLCATSRDRLVGELFFGEGSRLTVL.

The chain employs TRBV5-1 and TRBJ2-1; 9 bases fit TRBD1. The CDR3 sequence is 13 residues long. Germline V lookup: CDR1 SGHRS, CDR2 YFSETQ. V lost 3 bases and J lost 6; bases outside the gene matches: 1. The CDR3 reads CASSSDRGNEQFF. CDR3 sequence (DNA): TGCGCCAGCAGCTCGGACAGGGGCAATGAGCAGTTCTTC.

This clone has just one count. V usage is TRBV7-9 and J usage is TRBJ2-1; 10 nucleotides agree with TRBD2. Losses at the gene ends were 1 base for V and 5 bases for J; bases not matched to a gene: 8. The CDR3 sequence is 17 residues long. CDR1 SEHNR and CDR2 FQNEAQ come from the germline V gene (reference sequence). DNA of the CDR3: TGTGCCAGCAGCTTAGGTGGGCTAGCGGGAGACCACAATGAGCAGTTCTTC. It yields the protein CASSLGGLAGDHNEQFF.

The J gene is TRBJ1-3, the V gene TRBV6-1; no definite D call. Germline CDR1 MNHNS, CDR2 SASEGT. The CDR3 length is 16 residues. Between the trimmed V and J ends, which lost 4 bases and 0 bases, there was a span of 13 bases. The CDR3 protein is CASSAPQRSSGNTIYF. The CDR3 DNA is TGTGCCAGCAGTGCACCGCAGCGGAGCTCTGGAAACACCATATATTTT.

The chain has TRBV5-4 and TRBJ2-3, with TRBD1 as a possible D gene (6 bases). CDR1 is SGHNT, CDR2 YYREEE, per germline (reference sequence). The CDR3 length is 14 residues. The V and J ends lost 4 bases and 4 bases respectively, with 13 bases between them. CDR3: CASSLRTDSDTQYF. The CDR3 DNA sequence: TGTGCCAGCAGCCTACGGACAGACTCAGATACGCAGTATTTT.

This clone was recorded only once. The genes are TRBV11-2 and TRBJ1-2; no firm D call. Trimming took off 4 bases at V and 0 bases at J, with 3 bases between the two ends. CDR1 is SGHAT, CDR2 FQNNGV, per germline. CDR3 size: 12 residues. For the CDR3, the DNA is TGTGCCAGCAGCTACTCTAACTATGGCTACACCTTC. Protein sequence: CASSYSNYGYTF.

V usage is TRBV18 and J usage is TRBJ1-1; perhaps TRBD1 as D (6 bases). Germline V gives CDR1 KGHSH, CDR2 LQKENI. The CDR3 covers 15 residues. Trimming stripped 0 bases from V and 7 bases from J, with 15 bases between. Here the CDR3 DNA reads TGTGCCAGCTCACCACCGACAGGTCTAGTGCTTGAAGCTTTCTTT. Its protein product is CASSPPTGLVLEAFF.

The chain employs TRBV5-6 and TRBJ2-7, with 9 positions matching TRBD1. In germline, CDR1 is SGHDT, CDR2 YYEEEE. The V and J ends lost 4 bases and 12 bases, in that order; junction bases with no gene match: 8. The CDR3 runs 12 residues. The CDR3, as DNA: TGTGCCAGCAGCCTAAACCCGGGACAGGGGTACTTC. Translated: CASSLNPGQGYF.

This chain joins TRBV29-1 and TRBJ2-7, with 12 bases fitting TRBD1. This CDR3 spans 13 amino acids. V gave up 4 bases and J gave up 6 bases; unmatched junction bases: 4. CDR1 and CDR2 (germline): SQVTM, ANQGSEA. The CDR3 DNA is TGCAGCGTTGGGGGACAGGGGGCCCTCGAGCAGTACTTC. This codes for CSVGGQGALEQYF.

This chain joins TRBV19 and TRBJ1-5; D uncertain. CDR1 and CDR2 from the germline V gene are LNHDA and SQIVND (reference sequence). The CDR3 loop spans 13 amino acids. V was clipped by 7 bases and J by 0 bases, with 7 bases between them. CDR3 sequence reads: CASTWGSNQPQHF. CDR3 coding DNA: TGTGCCAGTACGTGGGGTAGCAATCAGCCCCAGCATTTT.

The CDR3 region is CASSLDLSATYEQYF. As DNA, the CDR3 is TGTGCCAGCAGCTTAGATCTGTCAGCTACCTACGAGCAGTACTTC. The V gene is TRBV11-3, the J gene TRBJ2-7; the D is unclear. Trimming took 0 bases from V and 2 from J, leaving 11 bases between them. Looked up from germline, CDR1 is SGHNT and CDR2 is YENEEA. This CDR3 region has 15 residues.